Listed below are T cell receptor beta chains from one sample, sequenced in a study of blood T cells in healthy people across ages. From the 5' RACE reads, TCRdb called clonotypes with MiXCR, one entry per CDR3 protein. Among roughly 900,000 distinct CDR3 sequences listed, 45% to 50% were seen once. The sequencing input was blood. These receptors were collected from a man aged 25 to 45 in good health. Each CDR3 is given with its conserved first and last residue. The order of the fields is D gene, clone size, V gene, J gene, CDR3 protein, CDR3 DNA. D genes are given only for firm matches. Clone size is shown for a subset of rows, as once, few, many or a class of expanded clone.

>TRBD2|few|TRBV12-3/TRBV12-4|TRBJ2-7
CASSLGGGATYEQYF
TGTGCCAGCAGTTTAGGCGGGGGGGCAACCTACGAGCAGTACTTC
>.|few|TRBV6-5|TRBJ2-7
CASSYRRTQPYEQYF
TGTGCCAGCAGTTACCGGCGCACTCAGCCTTACGAGCAGTACTTC
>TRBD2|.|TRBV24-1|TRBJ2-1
CATSDPPGGGAKNEQFF
TGTGCCACCAGTGATCCCCCGGGCGGGGGGGCTAAGAATGAGCAGTTCTTC
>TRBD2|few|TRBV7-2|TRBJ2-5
CASSLVSGGYETQYF
TGTGCCAGCAGCTTAGTTAGCGGGGGGTATGAGACCCAGTACTTC
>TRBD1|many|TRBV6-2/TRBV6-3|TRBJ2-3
CASSRTGGTDTQYF
TGTGCCAGCAGTCGGACAGGGGGCACAGATACGCAGTATTTT
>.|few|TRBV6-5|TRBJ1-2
CASSTFTGCGYTF
TGTGCCAGCAGTACCTTCACAGGGTGCGGCTACACCTTC
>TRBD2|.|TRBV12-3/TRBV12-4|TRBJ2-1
CASSLAGRAYNEQFF
TGTGCCAGCAGTTTAGCGGGGAGGGCTTACAATGAGCAGTTCTTC
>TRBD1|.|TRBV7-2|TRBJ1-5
CASSTRTGLNQPQHF
TGTGCCAGCAGCACCAGGACAGGCTTGAATCAGCCCCAGCATTTT
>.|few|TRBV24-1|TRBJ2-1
CATSDLPGHEQFF
TGTGCCACCAGTGATTTGCCCGGCCATGAGCAGTTCTTC
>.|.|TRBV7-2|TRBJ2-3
CASTAARSTDTQYF
TGTGCCAGCACCGCTGCCCGGAGCACAGATACGCAGTATTTT
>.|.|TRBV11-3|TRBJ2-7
CASSLIGQGGKYF
TGTGCCAGCAGCTTAATAGGGCAGGGAGGCAAGTACTTC
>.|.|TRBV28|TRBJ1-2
CASADPFYGYTF
TGTGCCAGCGCCGACCCTTTCTATGGCTACACCTTC
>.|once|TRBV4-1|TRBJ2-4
CASSQGGAAKNIRYF
TGCGCCAGCAGCCAAGGTGGGGCGGCCAAAAACATTCGGTACTTC
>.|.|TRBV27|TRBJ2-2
CASSLLGSHTGELFF
TGTGCCAGCAGTTTATTGGGGTCCCACACCGGGGAGCTGTTTTTT
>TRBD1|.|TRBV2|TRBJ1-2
CASRARGNYGYTF
TGTGCCAGCAGGGCCAGGGGGAACTATGGCTACACCTTC
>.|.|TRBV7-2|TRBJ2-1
CASSLGGVANEQFF
TGTGCCAGCAGCTTAGGTGGGGTTGCCAATGAGCAGTTCTTC
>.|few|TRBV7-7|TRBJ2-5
CASSLGSPQETQYF
TGTGCTAGCAGCTTAGGGTCTCCTCAAGAGACCCAGTACTTC
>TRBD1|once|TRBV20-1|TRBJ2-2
CSARDRGGQGNGELFF
TGCAGTGCTAGAGATCGGGGCGGACAGGGAAACGGGGAGCTGTTTTTT
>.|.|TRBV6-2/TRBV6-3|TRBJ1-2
CASSYSPGYGYTF
TGTGCCAGCAGTTACTCGCCAGGGTATGGCTACACCTTC
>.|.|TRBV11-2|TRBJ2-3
CASSLGGQDTQYF
TGTGCCAGCAGCTTAGGAGGCCAGGATACGCAGTATTTT
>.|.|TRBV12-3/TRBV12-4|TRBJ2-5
CASRAADQETQYF
TGTGCCAGCAGGGCGGCGGACCAAGAGACCCAGTACTTC
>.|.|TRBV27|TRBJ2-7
CASSPRPFHEQYF
TGTGCCAGCAGTCCCAGACCCTTCCACGAGCAGTACTTC
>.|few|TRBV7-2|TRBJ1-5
CASSAQQGQPQHF
TGTGCCAGCAGCGCACAACAGGGCCAGCCCCAGCATTTT
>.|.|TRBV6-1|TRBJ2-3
CASSPRDNPLPTDTQYF
TGTGCCAGCAGCCCGCGGGACAATCCCCTCCCCACAGATACGCAGTATTTT
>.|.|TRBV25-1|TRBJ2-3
CASSDPPMAQYF
TGTGCCAGCAGTGATCCGCCTATGGCGCAGTATTTT
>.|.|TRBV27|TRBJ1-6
CASSPTDGESRIYNSPLHF
TGTGCCAGCAGTCCTACGGATGGGGAATCCCGAATATACAATTCACCCCTCCACTTT
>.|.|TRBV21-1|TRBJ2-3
CASSKAGQLTDTQYF
TGTGCCAGCAGCAAAGCGGGACAGCTCACAGATACGCAGTATTTT
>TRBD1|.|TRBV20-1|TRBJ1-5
CSARPGTGANQPQHF
TGCAGTGCTCGTCCCGGGACAGGGGCAAATCAGCCCCAGCATTTT